This TCR beta chain was captured in a study of blood T cell repertoires in COVID-19 (dated by TCRdb to the early 2020s). Looking at the study overall: Samples from collaborators originated in the United States, Italy and Spain and spanned both the acute and convalescent phases of COVID-19. The material from the prospective study consisted of cDNA or gDNA derived from T cells, B-cell-depleted T cells, or PBMCs. Subjects who had been exposed to COVID-19, were actively infected with it, or had recovered from it provided the deeply sampled blood TCRbeta repertoires that made up the dataset. The repertoires were released in a freely available public database intended as a resource for research on the immune response to SARS-CoV-2. Samples came from the ongoing ImmuneRACE study (first 160 participants) plus 1,254 subjects from 6 global collaborators. A de-identified subject ID, COVID-19 status, age in years and sex were almost always included in the sample metadata. Where HLA class I and class II types were available, the types were taken from metadata supplied by the sample provider, not from assay-based typing.

CDR1 is given as SNHLY and CDR2 as FYNNEI, both from the germline V gene. Including the terminal cysteine and phenylalanine, the CDR3 comprises 16 residues. Just the 48-base CDR3 DNA is kept, in frame starting at base 1. V is reduced by 5 bases and J by 0 bases, leaving a spacing of 13 bases between them. Whole blood was collected in K2EDTA tubes by collaborating institutions according to the institutions' own protocols. For TCRbeta analysis, collaborators shipped samples as frozen whole blood, isolated PBMCs, or DNA extracted from either of those sample types. TCRbeta CDR3 regions were amplified from genomic DNA by means of the immunoSEQ Assay, a bias-controlled multiplex PCR. In the source study's methods: The number of nucleated cells in each sample was estimated by amplification of reference gene primers within the assay. Sequence reads were collapsed and filtered to measure the absolute abundance of every unique TCRbeta CDR3 rearrangement. For each sample, productive Simpson clonality was calculated as the square root of Simpson's diversity index across productive rearrangements. Drawn from immuneACCESS, this table holds only the in-frame rearrangements with V and J called that TCRdb kept. Clones are partly lost; checked studies trace under half to an unresolved V gene and leave the rest unexplained. That table gives V, J and clone size, and the DNA gave D and trimming. The sample table records about 150,000 clones; approximately 81% of these occur just once. 2% to 3% of the sample lies in the top ten.

As to this clone: Its antigen has not been determined. No per-base quality is available; no much larger clone lies one base away.

Overall study outcomes, separate from this receptor: The quantity of clinical and demographic metadata differed by source and by participant and was supplied without curation.

Recombination joined TRBV2 with TRBJ2-2; TRBD1 might be the D gene, on 6 matching bases. This sequence was found in a human donor with acute or convalescent COVID-19. The donor label of this sample is uncertain. The sequenced material came from peripheral blood. The nucleotide sequence reads TGTGCCAGCAGTTTTACAGGGATCGCGAACACCGGGGAGCTGTTTTTT. Its translation reads: CASSFTGIANTGELFF.